This TCR beta chain is from a study of neurological immune-mediated disorders. Study observations and caveats: Expansion of TCR clones was greatest in HTLV-1-associated myelopathy and smallest in multiple sclerosis, where it fell below that of healthy controls. Among 34 multiple sclerosis patients, phylogenetic grouping put the repertoires of 18 into a single related-CDR3 cluster, a possible signature.

The germline gives CDR1 SGHNT, CDR2 YENEEA. The CDR3 sequence is 19 residues long. Between the trimmed V and J ends, which lost 4 bases and 0 bases, there was a span of 22 bases. There are many counts of this clonotype. Its cognate antigen is unknown. The unsorted libraries were prepared from 2 million PBMCs (stored at -80 C). 5'RACE with 10-nucleotide random UMIs generated the cDNA. TCRdb reprocessed the 5' RACE reads with MiXCR, giving one entry per CDR3 protein. The profile shows 90,000 to 100,000 distinct CDR3 sequences, approximately 3.3% of them singletons. Material: PBMCs. The clonotype comes from a woman younger than 30 with multiple sclerosis. V and J are TRBV11-3 and TRBJ2-1; weak D call: TRBD2 (7 bases). DNA for the CDR3: TGTGCCAGCAGCTCAATGGCCCCTCTGGGGGGGCACTCCTACAATGAGCAGTTCTTC. Residues: CASSSMAPLGGHSYNEQFF.